This T cell receptor (beta chain) was captured in a study of T-cell reconstitution after alpha-beta-depleted transplantation in children. This sample's TCRbeta library carried unique molecular identifier barcodes. Each CDR3 protein is one row after TCRdb ran MiXCR on the PCR reads. The table shows over 150,000 distinct CDR3 sequences, with around 10% occurring only once. In this sample, this clonotype turned up many times. From germline, CDR1 is SGHRS and CDR2 YFSETQ. The CDR3 is 15 amino acids. V lost 5 bases, J lost 3 bases, and 16 bases lay in between. The material was PBMCs, obtained before TCRalphabeta/CD19-depleted stem cell transplant. The sequence derives from a boy aged 2 to 10 with acute myeloid leukemia, due to receive a stem cell transplant. The genes are TRBV5-1 and TRBJ2-3, with D possibly being TRBD2 (6 bases). The CDR3 loop reads CASRPSAQGTDTQYF. The DNA for the CDR3 is TGCGCCAGCAGACCTAGCGCCCAAGGTACAGATACGCAGTATTTT.